This entry is about one T cell receptor beta chain. Its antigen is not known. Profiling relied on immunoSEQ multiplex PCR, and the TCRdb table lists in-frame clones only, not all of them. The sample comprises some 92,000 clones, around 90% of which are singletons, and less than 5.5% rests with the top ten. The sample is drawn from a study of T cell responses to AZD1222 COVID-19 vaccine. V was trimmed by 0 bases and J by 6 bases, leaving 5 bases between them. In germline, CDR1 is LGHNA, CDR2 YSLEER. The CDR3 spans 13 residues. Study-wide points: Donors, mostly white British, included more females; clonal diversity was possibly underestimated.

This chain uses TRBV4-3 with TRBJ2-2; no clear D gene. The origin of this receptor is an adult in good health. The specimen was peripheral blood, collected on day 0 of MenACWY control vaccination. CDR3 bases: TGCGCCAGCAGCCAAGAAGCTCCCGGGGAGCTGTTTTTT. It is translated as CASSQEAPGELFF.